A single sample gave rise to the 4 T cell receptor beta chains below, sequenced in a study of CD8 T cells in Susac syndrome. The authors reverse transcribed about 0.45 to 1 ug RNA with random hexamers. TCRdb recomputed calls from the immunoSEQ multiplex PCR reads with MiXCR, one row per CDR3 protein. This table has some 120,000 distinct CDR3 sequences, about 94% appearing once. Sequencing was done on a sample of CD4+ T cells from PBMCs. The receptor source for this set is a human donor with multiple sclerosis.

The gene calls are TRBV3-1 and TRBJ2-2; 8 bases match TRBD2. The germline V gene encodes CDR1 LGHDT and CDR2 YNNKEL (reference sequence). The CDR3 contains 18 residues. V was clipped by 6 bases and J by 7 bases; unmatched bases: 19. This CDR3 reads CASSSRTGLGIRIGELFF. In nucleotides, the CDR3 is TGTGCCAGCAGTTCAAGGACGGGACTAGGGATACGAATCGGGGAGCTGTTTTTT.

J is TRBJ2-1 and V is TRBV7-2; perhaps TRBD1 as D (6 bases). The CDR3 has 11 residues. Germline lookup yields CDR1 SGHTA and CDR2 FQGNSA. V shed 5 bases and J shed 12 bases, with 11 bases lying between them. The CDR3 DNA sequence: TGTGCCAGCAGCGACAGGTTTCGGCAGTTCTTC. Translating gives CASSDRFRQFF.

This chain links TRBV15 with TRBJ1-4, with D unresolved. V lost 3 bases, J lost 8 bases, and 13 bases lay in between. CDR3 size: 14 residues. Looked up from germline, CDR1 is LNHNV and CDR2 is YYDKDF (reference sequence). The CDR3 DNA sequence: TGTGCCACCAGCAGGGGCAGTTCGGGGGAAAAACTGTTTTTT. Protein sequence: CATSRGSSGEKLFF.

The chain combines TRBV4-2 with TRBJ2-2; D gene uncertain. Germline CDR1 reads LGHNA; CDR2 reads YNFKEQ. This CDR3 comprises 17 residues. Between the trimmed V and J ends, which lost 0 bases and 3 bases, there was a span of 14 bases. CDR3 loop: CASSQDPPGRYTGELFF. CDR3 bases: TGTGCCAGCAGCCAAGATCCCCCCGGCCGGTACACCGGGGAGCTGTTTTTT.